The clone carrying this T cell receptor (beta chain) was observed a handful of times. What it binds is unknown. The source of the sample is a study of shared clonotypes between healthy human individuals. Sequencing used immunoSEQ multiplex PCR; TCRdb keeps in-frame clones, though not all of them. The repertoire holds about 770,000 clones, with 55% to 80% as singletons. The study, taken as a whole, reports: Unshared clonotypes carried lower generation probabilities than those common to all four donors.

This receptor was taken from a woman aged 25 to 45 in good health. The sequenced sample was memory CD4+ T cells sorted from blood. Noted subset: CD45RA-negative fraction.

The CDR3 sequence is CATSGTGVGEQFF. CDR3 sequence (DNA): TGTGCCACCAGCGGGACAGGGGTGGGAGAGCAGTTCTTC. The rearrangement joins TRBV15 to TRBJ2-1, with TRBD1 identical over 10 bases. The CDR3 consists of 13 residues. With 5 bases clipped from V and 10 bases from J, the junction kept 5 bases outside the gene matches. CDR1 and CDR2 from the germline V gene are LNHNV and YYDKDF (reference sequence).